This T cell receptor (beta chain) was sequenced in a study of blood T cell repertoires in COVID-19. Study details: Specimens from acute and convalescent COVID-19 originated in the United States, Italy and Spain.

The CDR3 spans 14 residues. Germline V gene sequence: CDR1 LGHNA, CDR2 YSLEER. Trimming removed 1 base at V and 4 bases at J, with 8 bases between. The table came from immunoSEQ multiplex PCR; TCRdb's copy has only in-frame clones and leaves some out. In the table there are tens of thousands of clones, about 84% of which are singletons. Input material: peripheral blood. V usage is TRBV4-3 and J usage is TRBJ2-1, with a weak D call TRBD2 (5 bases). The clonotype was recovered from a human donor in a cohort sampled during active COVID-19. The CDR3 reads CASSQGSGYNEQFF. The DNA of the CDR3 is TGCGCCAGCAGCCAAGGGAGCGGTTACAATGAGCAGTTCTTC.